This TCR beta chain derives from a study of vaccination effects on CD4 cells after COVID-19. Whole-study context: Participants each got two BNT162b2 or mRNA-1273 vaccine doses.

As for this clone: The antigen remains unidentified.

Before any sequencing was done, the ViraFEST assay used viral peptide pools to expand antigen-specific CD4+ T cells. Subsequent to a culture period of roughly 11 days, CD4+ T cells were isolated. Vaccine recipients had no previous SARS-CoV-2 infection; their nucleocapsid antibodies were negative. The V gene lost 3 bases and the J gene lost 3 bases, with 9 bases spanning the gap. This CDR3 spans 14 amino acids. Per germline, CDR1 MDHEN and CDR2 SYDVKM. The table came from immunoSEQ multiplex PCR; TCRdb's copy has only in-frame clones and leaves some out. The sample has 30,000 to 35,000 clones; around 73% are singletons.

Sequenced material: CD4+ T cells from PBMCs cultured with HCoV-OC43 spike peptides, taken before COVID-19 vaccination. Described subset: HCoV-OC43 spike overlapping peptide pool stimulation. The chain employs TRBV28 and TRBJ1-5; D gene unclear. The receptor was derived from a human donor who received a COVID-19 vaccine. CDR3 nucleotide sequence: TGTGCCAGCAGTTTCGGCCTGGTCAATCAGCCCCAGCATTTT. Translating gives CASSFGLVNQPQHF.